Listed below are T cell receptor beta chains from one sample, sequenced in a study of blood T cell repertoires in COVID-19. Some clones are missing from TCRdb's copy, which holds only in-frame ones; the method was immunoSEQ multiplex PCR. The sample yields 250,000 to 350,000 clones, approximately 85% seen once. Sequenced sample: peripheral blood. These receptors were obtained from a human donor with COVID-19, enrolled during active disease. The donor label of this sample is uncertain. The CDR3 runs from the conserved cysteine through the conserved F or W. Each record gives: clone size, V gene, J gene, D gene, CDR3 protein, CDR3 DNA. A D gene is named only where the DNA matches it firmly. Clone size appears in some rows only: once, few, many, or a class for an expanded clone.

-	TRBV4-1	TRBJ2-5	TRBD1	CASSQGRQGIGETQYF	TGCGCCAGCAGCCAAGGAAGACAGGGGATAGGAGAGACCCAGTACTTC
-	TRBV2	TRBJ2-7	TRBD2	CASRLGEGLRNEQYF	TGTGCCAGCAGATTGGGGGAGGGTTTGAGAAACGAGCAGTACTTC
-	TRBV28	TRBJ1-6	-	CASSLTGQYNSPLHF	TGTGCCAGCAGTTTAACAGGGCAGTATAATTCACCCCTCCACTTT
-	TRBV30	TRBJ1-1	-	CAWSVVGAAEAFF	TGTGCCTGGAGTGTGGTGGGGGCGGCTGAAGCTTTCTTT
few	TRBV29-1	TRBJ1-2	-	CSVEDSRDGLRGYTF	TGCAGCGTTGAAGATTCGCGGGACGGCCTTAGGGGCTACACCTTC
-	TRBV28	TRBJ1-6	TRBD1	CASSFLGQGKNSPLHF	TGTGCCAGCAGCTTCCTTGGACAGGGGAAAAATTCACCCCTCCACTTT
-	TRBV4-1	TRBJ2-5	-	CASSQPEIRETQYF	TGCGCCAGCAGCCAACCCGAGATTCGGGAGACCCAGTACTTC
-	TRBV11-2	TRBJ2-7	-	CASSAVRLDEQYF	TGTGCCAGCAGCGCGGTACGTCTGGACGAGCAGTACTTC
-	TRBV28	TRBJ2-1	TRBD2	CASLAGGSYNEQFF	TGTGCCAGCCTGGCGGGAGGGTCCTACAATGAGCAGTTCTTC
once	TRBV19	TRBJ2-5	TRBD1	CASTPADRGGETQYF	TGTGCCAGTACCCCCGCGGACAGGGGAGGTGAGACCCAGTACTTC
once	TRBV18	TRBJ1-5	TRBD1	CASSPPQGQGGQPQHF	TGTGCCAGCTCACCACCTCAGGGACAGGGCGGCCAGCCCCAGCATTTT
-	TRBV6-5	TRBJ1-1	-	CASSYSTPGVNTEAFF	TGTGCCAGCAGTTACTCGACACCAGGGGTGAACACTGAAGCTTTCTTT
-	TRBV4-2	TRBJ1-5	-	CASSQDGGGQPQHF	TGTGCCAGCAGCCAAGATGGGGGAGGCCAGCCCCAGCATTTT
-	TRBV27	TRBJ2-5	TRBD1	CASSPQGQETQYF	TGTGCCAGCAGTCCACAGGGGCAAGAGACCCAGTACTTC
-	TRBV5-1	TRBJ2-1	-	CASSLAGTDQQPFF	TGCGCCAGCAGCTTGGCCGGCACGGATCAACAGCCGTTCTTC
-	TRBV29-1	TRBJ1-3	-	CSVGQGRNTIYF	TGCAGCGTTGGCCAGGGCCGAAACACCATATATTTT
few	TRBV4-3	TRBJ2-7	TRBD2	CASSQQVTSGRAFEIREQYF	TGCGCCAGCAGCCAACAAGTTACTAGCGGGAGGGCCTTTGAGATCCGCGAGCAGTACTTC
-	TRBV9	TRBJ2-7	TRBD2	CASSGGLAGGNEQYF	TGTGCCAGCAGCGGGGGACTAGCGGGAGGTAACGAGCAGTACTTC
-	TRBV6-6	TRBJ1-1	TRBD1	CASRATGGDTEAFF	TGTGCCAGCAGGGCAACAGGGGGGGATACTGAAGCTTTCTTT
-	TRBV19	TRBJ2-7	TRBD1	CASSVQGYLEQYF	TGTGCCAGTAGTGTACAGGGGTACCTCGAGCAGTACTTC
-	TRBV28	TRBJ1-5	-	CATSLPGGNQPQHF	TGTGCCACCAGCCTACCGGGGGGAAATCAGCCCCAGCATTTT
-	TRBV7-9	TRBJ1-1	TRBD1	CASSLPGQGAVSEAFF	TGTGCCAGCAGCTTACCGGGACAGGGGGCTGTTTCTGAAGCTTTCTTT
-	TRBV7-8	TRBJ1-5	TRBD1	CASTRSGTANQPQHF	TGTGCCAGCACTAGGTCCGGGACAGCTAATCAGCCCCAGCATTTT
-	TRBV2	TRBJ2-7	TRBD2	CASRPGLAAYEQYF	TGTGCCAGCAGGCCGGGACTAGCGGCCTACGAGCAGTACTTC
-	TRBV12-2	TRBJ2-1	-	CASRLGTSGSPLYNEQFF	TGTGCAAGTCGCTTGGGGACTAGCGGGAGTCCCCTCTACAATGAGCAGTTCTTC
-	TRBV6-6	TRBJ2-3	-	CASSYGGTATDTQYF	TGTGCCAGCAGTTACGGGGGCACGGCCACAGATACGCAGTATTTT
-	TRBV28	TRBJ2-7	TRBD2	CASSFSGGTYEQYF	TGTGCCAGCAGTTTTTCGGGAGGTACCTACGAGCAGTACTTC
once	TRBV19	TRBJ1-2	TRBD1	CASSLTGVNNYGYTF	TGTGCCAGTAGTTTGACAGGGGTGAATAACTATGGCTACACCTTC
once	TRBV24-1	TRBJ2-1	-	CATVGRGQSSYNEQFF	TGTGCCACCGTTGGGAGAGGGCAGAGCTCCTACAATGAGCAGTTCTTC
-	TRBV19	TRBJ2-5	TRBD1	CASSISGTGRETQYF	TGTGCCAGTAGTATATCCGGGACAGGGAGAGAGACCCAGTACTTC
-	TRBV19	TRBJ2-5	-	CASSIFGLQETQYF	TGTGCCAGTAGTATTTTCGGGTTGCAAGAGACCCAGTACTTC
once	TRBV30	TRBJ2-6	-	CAWNSFGANVLTF	TGTGCCTGGAATAGTTTCGGGGCCAACGTCCTGACTTTC
once	TRBV5-6	TRBJ2-2	-	CASSLEQVMANTGELFF	TGTGCCAGCAGCTTGGAACAAGTGATGGCGAACACCGGGGAGCTGTTTTTT
-	TRBV11-2	TRBJ1-6	-	CASSRTVNNSPLHF	TGTGCCAGCAGCCGGACAGTGAATAATTCACCCCTCCACTTT
-	TRBV28	TRBJ1-2	TRBD1	CASSSLGQGAGYTF	TGTGCCAGCAGTTCCCTAGGACAGGGTGCGGGCTACACCTTC
-	TRBV18	TRBJ2-3	TRBD2	CASSPPRLARLFGTDTQYF	TGTGCCAGCTCACCACCGAGACTAGCGCGTCTTTTCGGGACAGATACGCAGTATTTT
-	TRBV5-1	TRBJ2-1	TRBD2	CASSWDLAGGTNEQFF	TGCGCCAGCAGCTGGGACCTAGCGGGAGGAACCAATGAGCAGTTCTTC
few	TRBV6-2/TRBV6-3	TRBJ2-7	TRBD2	CASSYSRGASGSYEQYF	TGTGCCAGCAGTTACTCGAGAGGGGCTAGCGGTTCCTACGAGCAGTACTTC
-	TRBV10-3	TRBJ2-2	TRBD1	CAISEPGTGGTGELFF	TGTGCCATCAGTGAGCCCGGGACAGGGGGCACCGGGGAGCTGTTTTTT
-	TRBV7-9	TRBJ2-7	TRBD2	CASTSPGRAREQYF	TGTGCCAGCACCTCCCCCGGGAGGGCCAGGGAGCAGTACTTC
-	TRBV7-3	TRBJ2-1	-	CASSPNLVPDEQFF	TGTGCCAGCAGCCCGAACTTAGTACCGGATGAGCAGTTCTTC
once	TRBV27	TRBJ2-3	-	CASSFDRNTDTQYF	TGTGCCAGCAGTTTTGACAGAAACACAGATACGCAGTATTTT